Listed below are T cell receptor beta chains from one sample, sequenced in a study of read filtering for tumor transcriptome and immune sequencing. One entry per CDR3 protein results from TCRdb running MiXCR on the reads. The sample includes about 63,000 distinct CDR3 sequences, over 11% of them seen just once. The material sequenced was a population of CD138-negative cells sorted from bone marrow. Every receptor here comes from a donor aged 40 or over with multiple myeloma. Both conserved end residues are part of each CDR3. D genes are given only for firm matches. For some rows the clone size is stated as once, few or many, or as a class when expanded; others skip it.

d_call | j_call | cdr3_length | v_call | clone_size | cdr3_aa | cdr3_nt
TRBD2 | TRBJ2-2 | 17 | TRBV5-1 | many | CASSSTSGGVYTGELFF | TGCGCCAGCAGCTCGACTAGCGGGGGAGTTTACACCGGGGAGCTGTTTTTT
- | TRBJ2-5 | 17 | TRBV7-2 | many | CASSLNFWTERKETQYF | TGTGCCAGCAGCTTAAATTTTTGGACCGAAAGAAAAGAGACCCAGTACTTC
- | TRBJ2-2 | 15 | TRBV2 | many | CASRMKPGDTGELFF | TGTGCCAGCAGAATGAAACCAGGGGACACCGGGGAGCTGTTTTTT
- | TRBJ2-5 | 13 | TRBV12-5 | - | CASGWGHKETQYF | TGTGCTAGTGGTTGGGGACACAAAGAGACCCAGTACTTC
- | TRBJ1-1 | 17 | TRBV27 | - | CASSTPSTWGPGTEAFF | TGTGCCAGCAGTACCCCAAGTACTTGGGGGCCGGGAACTGAAGCTTTCTTT
- | TRBJ2-1 | 15 | TRBV11-2 | - | CASSLEAGPYNEQFF | TGTGCCAGCAGCTTAGAAGCCGGCCCCTACAATGAGCAGTTCTTC
- | TRBJ1-2 | 13 | TRBV3-1 | many | CASSQGGSYGYTF | TGTGCCAGCAGCCAAGGGGGTTCCTATGGCTACACCTTC
- | TRBJ2-7 | 14 | TRBV20-1 | many | CSARVRTYSYEQYF | TGCAGTGCTAGAGTTAGGACGTACTCCTACGAGCAGTACTTC
- | TRBJ2-1 | 13 | TRBV5-1 | many | CASNSGGGNEQFF | TGCGCCAGCAATTCTGGAGGGGGCAATGAGCAGTTCTTC
TRBD2 | TRBJ2-3 | 14 | TRBV7-3 | many | CASSLSGPPDTQYF | TGTGCCAGCAGCCTTAGCGGGCCCCCAGATACGCAGTATTTT
TRBD2 | TRBJ2-4 | 18 | TRBV6-6 | many | CASSSFSQLLAGENIQYF | TGTGCCAGCAGTTCGTTCTCCCAGCTCCTAGCGGGGGAAAACATTCAGTACTTC
TRBD2 | TRBJ2-5 | 17 | TRBV11-3 | - | CASSAGLAGLYQETQYF | TGTGCCAGCAGCGCGGGACTAGCGGGACTGTACCAAGAGACCCAGTACTTC
TRBD1 | TRBJ2-7 | 13 | TRBV4-1 | many | CASSWGQGYEQYF | TGCGCCAGCAGCTGGGGACAGGGCTACGAGCAGTACTTC
TRBD2 | TRBJ2-5 | 15 | TRBV28 | few | CASSDTAGVRKTQYF | TGTGCCAGCAGCGATACAGCGGGAGTTCGCAAGACCCAGTACTTC
TRBD1 | TRBJ2-1 | 15 | TRBV12-3/TRBV12-4 | - | CASSAPGQESNEQFF | TGTGCCAGCAGCGCACCGGGACAGGAGTCGAATGAGCAGTTCTTC
TRBD2 | TRBJ2-1 | 20 | TRBV7-3 | - | CASSSVHRTSGRASYNEQFF | TGTGCCAGCAGCTCCGTACACCGGACTAGCGGGAGGGCCTCCTACAATGAGCAGTTCTTC
- | TRBJ2-2 | 12 | TRBV2 | many | CASKGEAGELFF | TGTGCCAGCAAGGGGGAGGCCGGGGAGCTGTTTTTT
- | TRBJ1-4 | 14 | TRBV5-5 | - | CASSTAAGPEKRFF | TGTGCCAGCAGCACAGCCGCGGGGCCGGAAAAACGGTTTTTT
- | TRBJ2-7 | 15 | TRBV29-1 | many | CSVEDFDDSTYEQYF | TGCAGCGTTGAAGATTTCGACGACAGTACCTACGAGCAGTACTTC
TRBD2 | TRBJ2-3 | 17 | TRBV20-1 | - | CSAKGLAGGPGTDTQYF | TGCAGTGCAAAGGGACTAGCGGGAGGGCCGGGCACAGATACGCAGTATTTT
TRBD2 | TRBJ2-1 | 16 | TRBV2 | many | CASTEGLAGEYNEQFF | TGTGCCAGCACCGAAGGACTAGCGGGGGAATACAATGAGCAGTTCTTC
- | TRBJ2-7 | 14 | TRBV14 | few | CASSPLGPPYEQYF | TGTGCCAGCAGCCCGTTGGGCCCTCCCTACGAGCAGTACTTC
TRBD1 | TRBJ2-7 | 14 | TRBV4-1 | many | CASSRDSRSYEQYF | TGCGCCAGCAGCCGGGACAGTCGCTCCTACGAGCAGTACTTC
TRBD2 | TRBJ2-1 | 15 | TRBV7-3 | many | CASSYSGRPYNEQFF | TGTGCCAGCAGCTATAGCGGGAGGCCCTACAATGAGCAGTTCTTC
- | TRBJ1-4 | 11 | TRBV29-1 | many | CSVARGEKLFF | TGCAGCGTTGCGCGGGGGGAAAAACTGTTTTTT
- | TRBJ1-1 | 15 | TRBV7-8 | - | CASSTPEGPGAEAFF | TGTGCCAGCAGCACTCCAGAGGGGCCTGGGGCTGAAGCTTTCTTT
TRBD2 | TRBJ2-3 | 19 | TRBV11-2 | many | CASNQGPRESPREADTQYF | TGTGCCAGCAACCAAGGCCCGCGGGAAAGCCCTCGGGAGGCAGATACGCAGTATTTT
- | TRBJ2-7 | 14 | TRBV7-9 | many | CASSLDPVAAGQYF | TGTGCCAGCAGCTTAGATCCGGTGGCAGCTGGGCAGTACTTC
TRBD2 | TRBJ2-1 | 15 | TRBV19 | many | CASQLLAGTYNEQFF | TGTGCCAGTCAACTCTTAGCGGGGACCTACAATGAGCAGTTCTTC
TRBD2 | TRBJ2-1 | 18 | TRBV24-1 | - | CATSDLHGGSMSYNEQFF | TGTGCCACCAGTGATTTGCATGGCGGGAGTATGTCCTACAATGAGCAGTTCTTC
TRBD2 | TRBJ2-7 | 12 | TRBV20-1 | - | CSTGLAPYEQYF | TGCAGTACTGGACTAGCTCCCTACGAGCAGTACTTC
TRBD1 | TRBJ2-2 | 14 | TRBV12-3/TRBV12-4 | many | CASIPQGANGELFF | TGTGCCAGCATTCCCCAGGGGGCTAACGGGGAGCTGTTTTTT
- | TRBJ1-1 | 14 | TRBV4-3 | many | CASSQAPKYTEAFF | TGCGCCAGCAGCCAAGCCCCAAAATACACTGAAGCTTTCTTT
- | TRBJ1-1 | 18 | TRBV28 | many | CASSPLLSGGTLNTEAFF | TGTGCCAGCAGTCCCCTTCTGTCAGGCGGTACGCTTAACACTGAAGCTTTCTTT
- | TRBJ1-4 | 14 | TRBV29-1 | many | CSVGALSTNEKLFF | TGCAGCGTTGGGGCCCTCTCAACTAATGAAAAACTGTTTTTT
TRBD1 | TRBJ2-5 | 15 | TRBV14 | - | CASSLRPGQGETQYF | TGTGCCAGCAGCTTGCGCCCGGGACAGGGGGAGACCCAGTACTTC
TRBD2 | TRBJ2-7 | 17 | TRBV3-1 | few | CASSQDPSGISSYEQYF | TGTGCCAGCAGCCAAGACCCTAGCGGGATCAGCTCCTACGAGCAGTACTTC
- | TRBJ2-2 | 15 | TRBV10-1 | many | CASSESIGSAGELFF | TGCGCCAGCAGTGAGTCGATAGGTTCGGCCGGGGAGCTGTTTTTT
TRBD2 | TRBJ2-3 | 15 | TRBV20-1 | many | CSARTRAGGRDTQYF | TGCAGTGCTAGGACAAGAGCGGGGGGGAGAGATACGCAGTATTTT
- | TRBJ2-1 | 15 | TRBV3-1 | - | CASSGTSRKRNEQFF | TGTGCCAGCAGCGGAACTAGCAGGAAGAGGAATGAGCAGTTCTTC
TRBD1 | TRBJ2-7 | 16 | TRBV7-2 | many | CASSLFSAGGGGEQYF | TGTGCCAGCAGCCTATTTTCGGCAGGGGGCGGCGGCGAGCAGTACTTC
TRBD2 | TRBJ2-7 | 13 | TRBV19 | many | CASTTAGGYEQYF | TGTGCCAGTACCACTGCGGGAGGGTACGAGCAGTACTTC
TRBD1 | TRBJ1-4 | 16 | TRBV7-9 | many | CASSLPQGQSNEKLFF | TGTGCCAGCAGCTTACCACAGGGACAGTCTAATGAAAAACTGTTTTTT
TRBD2 | TRBJ2-5 | 15 | TRBV27 | many | CASSLSIAGGGTQYF | TGTGCCAGCAGTTTATCAATAGCGGGAGGAGGGACCCAGTACTTC
- | TRBJ2-1 | 17 | TRBV14 | many | CASSQDPPPVSYNEQFF | TGTGCCAGCAGCCAAGATCCCCCGCCGGTCTCCTACAATGAGCAGTTCTTC
TRBD1 | TRBJ1-1 | 16 | TRBV7-9 | few | CASSPPGQGKNTEAFF | TGTGCCAGCAGCCCCCCGGGACAGGGGAAGAACACTGAAGCTTTCTTT
- | TRBJ1-1 | 16 | TRBV27 | many | CASSFTGPPMNTEALF | TGTGCCAGCAGTTTTACAGGGCCTCCCATGAACACTGAAGCTCTCTTT
- | TRBJ2-7 | 14 | TRBV7-3 | many | CASSFSGGNYEQYF | TGTGCCAGCAGCTTTTCCGGGGGCAATTACGAGCAGTACTTC
- | TRBJ2-1 | 12 | TRBV6-2/TRBV6-3 | many | CASSYAHNEQFF | TGTGCCAGCAGTTACGCTCACAATGAGCAGTTCTTC
- | TRBJ2-5 | 13 | TRBV20-1 | - | CSARDSGKETQYF | TGCAGTGCTAGAGATTCAGGAAAGGAGACCCAGTACTTC
- | TRBJ1-5 | 14 | TRBV7-9 | many | CASSFDQGPQPQHF | TGTGCCAGCAGCTTTGATCAGGGTCCTCAGCCCCAGCATTTT
- | TRBJ2-7 | 14 | TRBV13 | many | CASSFSSRSYEQYF | TGTGCCAGCAGCTTTTCCTCCCGGTCCTACGAGCAGTACTTC
- | TRBJ2-1 | 12 | TRBV29-1 | few | CSVPLIYNEQFF | TGCAGCGTTCCCTTAATATACAATGAGCAGTTCTTC
- | TRBJ2-2 | 14 | TRBV7-3 | - | CASSLYFNTGELFF | TGTGCCAGCAGCTTATATTTCAACACCGGGGAGCTGTTTTTT